One sample yielded the 9 T cell receptor beta chains listed below, sequenced in a study of CD8+CD57+ T cells in acquired aplastic anemia. Genomic DNA acted as the template from which TCR beta VDJ combination and CDR3 sequence profiling were carried out. TCRdb analysed the reads with MiXCR anew, one entry per CDR3 protein. The data show around 200,000 distinct CDR3 sequences, with 65% seen just once and around 50% held by the top ten. Sequencing was done on patients that had shown CD8+CD57+ cell expansion by flow cytometry. Input material: sorted CD4+, CD8+, or CD8+CD57+ T cells (not recorded which) from PBMCs. The receptor source for this set is a human donor with aplastic anemia.

As concerns this clonotype: A much larger clone differs by one base, so this may be a read error. The chain uses TRBV7-2 and TRBJ1-1; tentatively, D is TRBD1 (6 bases). CDR3 length equals 13 residues. Germline loops: CDR1 SGHTA, CDR2 FQGNSA. The CDR3 nucleotides are TGTGCCGGCAGCTACAGGGTAGAAACTGAAGCTTTCTTT. It yields the protein CAGSYRVETEAFF.

This chain connects TRBV6-4 to TRBJ2-1; the D gene is possibly TRBD1 (6 bases). Germline V CDR1 and CDR2: MRHNA, SNTAGT. Trimming shortened V by 5 bases and J by 6 bases, and 14 bases separated the two germline ends. The CDR3 has 14 residues. The CDR3 loop reads CASSHSGALNEQFF. CDR3 sequence (DNA): TGTGCCAGCAGTCATTCAGGGGCCCTCAATGAGCAGTTCTTC.

CDR3: CAWSLGFSYEQYF. The CDR3 coding sequence is TGTGCCTGGAGTCTCGGGTTCTCCTACGAGCAGTACTTC. The V call is TRBV30, the J call TRBJ2-7; D not resolved. The CDR3 spans 13 residues. The ends were cut back, 2 bases at V and 0 bases at J, with 8 bases in the middle. CDR1 and CDR2 from the germline V gene are GTSNPN and SVGIG (reference sequence).

This clonotype occurred a few times. The chain has TRBV7-8 and TRBJ2-7, with TRBD2 matching over 8 bases. The V gene end was trimmed by 4 bases and the J gene end by 7 bases; junction bases not matched to a gene: 9. Germline values: CDR1 SGHVS, CDR2 FQNEAQ. The CDR3 is 14 residues long. CDR3 residues: CASSSLQGGGEQYF. Here the CDR3 DNA reads TGTGCCAGCAGCTCACTCCAGGGCGGGGGGGAGCAGTACTTC.

The CDR3 nucleotides are TGTGCCAGCAGTTTAGTGACAGGGAAGACCTACGAGCAGTACTTC. Encoded protein: CASSLVTGKTYEQYF. This rearrangement joins TRBV12-3 or TRBV12-4 to TRBJ2-7, with 7 bases aligning to TRBD1. V lost 1 base to trimming and J lost 2 bases; unmatched junction nucleotides: 5. The CDR3 has 15 amino acids.

The V gene is TRBV12-3 or TRBV12-4, the J gene TRBJ1-3, with D maybe TRBD1 (5 bases). With 8 bases removed from V and 0 bases from J, the gap between germline ends came to 11 bases. The CDR3 totals 14 residues. The CDR3 reads CASSRGSSGNTIYF. CDR3 sequence (DNA): TGTGCCAGCTCCCGGGGGAGCTCTGGAAACACCATATATTTT.

The chain links TRBV12-3 or TRBV12-4 to TRBJ1-4; D unclear. Trimming removed 9 bases at V and 8 bases at J, with 10 bases between. This CDR3 contains 11 residues. DNA of the CDR3: TGTGCCAGTGGGAGAGGGGAAAAACTGTTTTTT. This codes for CASGRGEKLFF.

This clonotype was seen just once. The chain combines TRBV7-2 with TRBJ1-2, with a tentative D call TRBD1 (5 bases). Trimming pared 4 bases from V and 2 bases from J, leaving 23 bases between. The CDR3 has 18 amino acids. Germline V gene sequence: CDR1 SGHTA, CDR2 FQGNSA. In DNA, the CDR3 is TGTGCCAGCAGCTCCTCAGTCTCCTTAGGGGCCTGGAACTATGGCTACACCTTC. Translating it yields CASSSSVSLGAWNYGYTF.

A few counts support this clonotype. This chain links TRBV24-1 with TRBJ2-5, with D uncertain. The V end lost 3 bases, the J end lost 5 bases, and 12 bases lay between the germline ends. Germline V gene data show CDR1 as KGHDR and CDR2 as SFDVKD. The CDR3 loop spans 14 amino acids. CDR3 protein: CATSDRVFGETQYF. The CDR3 nucleotides read TGTGCCACCAGTGATCGGGTCTTCGGGGAGACCCAGTACTTC.